This T cell receptor beta chain stems from a study of T cell repertoires in cytomegalovirus infection. Study at large: Researchers turned to recently identified HLA-C-restricted CMV epitopes as well as well-studied HLA-B-restricted ones. The public TCR beta signatures pointed to both CMV infection and matching HLA type.

This clonotype has just one count. Its antigen remains unidentified. A single record per CDR3 protein comes from TCRdb applying MiXCR to the reads. The repertoire includes approximately 1,000,000 distinct CDR3 sequences, approximately 31% of them detected once, and 13% sits in the top ten. The study's findings and limits: Individuals carrying CMV plus the relevant HLA were identified by cumulative frequency of public TCR beta families. Ex vivo responses were dominated by HLA-C-restricted CMV-specific TCR beta clonotypes.

The CDR3 totals 14 residues. Trimming stripped 6 bases from V and 5 bases from J, with 16 bases between. Per germline, CDR1 MNHNY and CDR2 SVGAGI (reference sequence). The V call is TRBV6-6, the J call TRBJ2-5; D gene ambiguous. The sequence was obtained from a human donor in good health (CMV status not recorded). Some clones in this sample may be carry-over from other donors' samples. Sequenced here: cultured CD8+ T cells from PBMCs, sampled from culture after CMV antigen stimulation. The CDR3 sequence: CASSSRGPFETQYF. The CDR3 DNA sequence: TGTGCCAGCAGCTCTCGCGGCCCCTTTGAGACCCAGTACTTC.